This T cell receptor beta chain appears in the sequencing data of a study of blood T cell repertoires in COVID-19. Authors' data handling: Cell counts per sample came from amplifying reference gene primers. Assay used: immunoSEQ multiplex PCR; TCRdb lists only in-frame clones, some missing. Clonal size and the V and J genes are those of that table, whereas D and trimming came from the DNA. The profile shows some 100,000 clones, about 89% of them singletons. The sample comprised peripheral blood. This receptor was obtained from a man between 45 and 60 years old with acute or convalescent COVID-19.

The CDR3 sequence: CASSPNVRGRGTEAFF. DNA of the CDR3: TGTGCCAGCAGCCCCAACGTCAGGGGGCGCGGAACTGAAGCTTTCTTT. The gene calls are TRBV11-1 and TRBJ1-1; TRBD1 agrees at 8 bases. Per germline, CDR1 SGHAT and CDR2 FQDESV (reference sequence). The CDR3 loop spans 16 amino acids. V gave up 5 bases and J gave up 5 bases; unmatched junction bases: 13.